What follows describes a single TCR beta chain. The sample is drawn from a study of blood T cell repertoires in COVID-19. Study as a whole: PBMCs, B-cell-depleted T cells, or T cells were the source of the cDNA or gDNA that made up the material.

The Seattle site enrolled patients during active infection and followed them longitudinally. This CDR3 has 13 amino acids. V shed 8 bases and J 5 bases; nucleotides not matched to a gene: 4. Germline V lookup: CDR1 MNHEY, CDR2 SVGAGI. As originally analysed: Reference gene primer amplification gave estimated nucleated cell counts. Only in-frame clones appear in the TCRdb table, and some are missing; sequencing was by immunoSEQ multiplex PCR. V and J calls and clone size are given by that table; D and trimming were obtained from the DNA. The profile shows hundreds of thousands of clones, 80% to 90% of them singletons.

The chain couples TRBV6-5 to TRBJ2-1; 9 bases match TRBD2. This sequence was found in a man aged 18 to 29 with COVID-19, enrolled during active disease. Sequences were obtained from peripheral blood. The CDR3 DNA reads TGTGCCAGCGGGACTAGCTCTCACAATGAGCAGTTCTTC. Its translation is CASGTSSHNEQFF.